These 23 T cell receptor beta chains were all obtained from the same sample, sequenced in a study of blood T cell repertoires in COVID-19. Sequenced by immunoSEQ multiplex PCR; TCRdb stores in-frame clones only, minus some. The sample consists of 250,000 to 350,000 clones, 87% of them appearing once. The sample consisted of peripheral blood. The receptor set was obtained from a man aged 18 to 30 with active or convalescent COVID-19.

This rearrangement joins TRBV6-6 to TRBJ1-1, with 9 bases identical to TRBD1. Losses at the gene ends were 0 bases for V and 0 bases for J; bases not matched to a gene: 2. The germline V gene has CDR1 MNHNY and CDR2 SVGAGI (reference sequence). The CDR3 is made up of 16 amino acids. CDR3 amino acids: CASSYSGTGMNTEAFF. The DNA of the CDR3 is TGTGCCAGCAGTTACTCTGGGACAGGGATGAACACTGAAGCTTTCTTT.

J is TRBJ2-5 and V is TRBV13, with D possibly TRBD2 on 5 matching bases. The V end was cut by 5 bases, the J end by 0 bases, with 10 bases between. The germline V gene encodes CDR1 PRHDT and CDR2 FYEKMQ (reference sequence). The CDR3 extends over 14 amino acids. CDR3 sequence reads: CASSRTGHQETQYF. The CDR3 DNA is TGTGCCAGCAGCCGGACTGGCCACCAAGAGACCCAGTACTTC.

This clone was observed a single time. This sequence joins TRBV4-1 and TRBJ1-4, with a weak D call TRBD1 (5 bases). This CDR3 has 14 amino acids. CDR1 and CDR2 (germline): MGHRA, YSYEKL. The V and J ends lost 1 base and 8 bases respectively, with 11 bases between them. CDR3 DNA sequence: TGCGCCAGCAGCCAAGGCTTTCGGGGGGAAAAACTGTTTTTT. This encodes CASSQGFRGEKLFF.

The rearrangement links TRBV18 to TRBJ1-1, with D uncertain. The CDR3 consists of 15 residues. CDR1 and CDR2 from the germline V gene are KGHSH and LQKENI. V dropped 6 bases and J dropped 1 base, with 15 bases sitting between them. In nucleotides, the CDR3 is TGTGCCAGCTCCCTGGCCGGGTTATCGAACACTGAAGCTTTCTTT. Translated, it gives CASSLAGLSNTEAFF.

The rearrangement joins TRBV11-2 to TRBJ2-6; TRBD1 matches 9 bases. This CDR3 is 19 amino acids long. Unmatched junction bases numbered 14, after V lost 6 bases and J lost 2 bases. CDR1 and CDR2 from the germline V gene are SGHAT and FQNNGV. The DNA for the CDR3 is TGTGCCAGCAGAAGAACCGGGACAGGGTACTCCCCTGGGGCCAACGTCCTGACTTTC. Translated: CASRRTGTGYSPGANVLTF.

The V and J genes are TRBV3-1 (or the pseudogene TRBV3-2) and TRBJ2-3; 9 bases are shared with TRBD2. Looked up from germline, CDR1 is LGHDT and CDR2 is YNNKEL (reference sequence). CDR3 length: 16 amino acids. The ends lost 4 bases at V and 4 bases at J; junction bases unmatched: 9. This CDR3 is CASSLRGGRAPDTQYF. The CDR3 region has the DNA TGTGCCAGCAGCCTCCGGGGCGGGAGGGCCCCAGATACGCAGTATTTT.

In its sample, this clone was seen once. DNA for the CDR3: TGCGCCAGCAGCGCCGGGACAGGGGATCGAAGTACAGATACGCAGTATTTT. It encodes CASSAGTGDRSTDTQYF. V and J are TRBV5-1 and TRBJ2-3; TRBD1 matches 10 bases. After removal of 4 bases from V and 3 bases from J, the junction contained 11 bases not matched to a gene. This CDR3 spans 17 amino acids. The germline V gene encodes CDR1 SGHRS and CDR2 YFSETQ. Looking up the rest from reference TRBV5-1 and TRBJ2-3 gives the full variable domain: KAGVTQTPRYLIKTRGQQVTLSCSPISGHRSVSWYQQTPGQGLQFLFEYFSETQRNKGNFPGRFSGRQFSNSRSEMNVSTLELGDSALYLCASSAGTGDRSTDTQYFGPGTRLTVL.

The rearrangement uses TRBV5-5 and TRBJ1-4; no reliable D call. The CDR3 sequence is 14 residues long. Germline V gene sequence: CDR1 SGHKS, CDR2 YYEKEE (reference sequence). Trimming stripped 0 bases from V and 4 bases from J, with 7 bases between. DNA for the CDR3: TGTGCCAGCAGCTTGGGAGCCGGTAATGAAAAACTGTTTTTT. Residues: CASSLGAGNEKLFF.

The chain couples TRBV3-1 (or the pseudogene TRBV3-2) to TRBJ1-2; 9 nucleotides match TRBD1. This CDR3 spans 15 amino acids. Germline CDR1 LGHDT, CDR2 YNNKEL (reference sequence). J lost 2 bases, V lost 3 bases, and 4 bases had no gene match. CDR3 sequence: CASSQTGGGNYGYTF. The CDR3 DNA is TGTGCCAGCAGCCAGACAGGGGGTGGGAACTATGGCTACACCTTC.

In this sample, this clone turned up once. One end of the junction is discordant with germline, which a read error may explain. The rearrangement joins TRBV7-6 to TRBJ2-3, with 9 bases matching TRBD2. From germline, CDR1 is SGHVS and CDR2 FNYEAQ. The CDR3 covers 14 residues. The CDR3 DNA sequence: TGTGCCAGCAGCCTAGCGGGGAGGCCAGATACGCAGTATTTT. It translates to CASSLAGRPDTQYF.

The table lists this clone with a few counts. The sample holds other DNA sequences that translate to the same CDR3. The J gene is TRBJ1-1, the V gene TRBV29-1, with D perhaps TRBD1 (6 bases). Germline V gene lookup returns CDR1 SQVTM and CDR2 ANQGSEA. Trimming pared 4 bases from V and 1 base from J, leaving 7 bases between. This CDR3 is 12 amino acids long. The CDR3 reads CSVGGGNTEAFF. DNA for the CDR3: TGCAGCGTTGGAGGGGGGAACACTGAAGCTTTCTTT.

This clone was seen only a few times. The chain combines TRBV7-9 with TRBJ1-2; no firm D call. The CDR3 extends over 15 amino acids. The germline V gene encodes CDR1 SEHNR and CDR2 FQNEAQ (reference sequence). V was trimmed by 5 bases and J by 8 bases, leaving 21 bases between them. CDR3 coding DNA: TGTGCCAGCAGCCCTAGGCGGAAGATAGGATTCGGCTACACCTTC. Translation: CASSPRRKIGFGYTF.

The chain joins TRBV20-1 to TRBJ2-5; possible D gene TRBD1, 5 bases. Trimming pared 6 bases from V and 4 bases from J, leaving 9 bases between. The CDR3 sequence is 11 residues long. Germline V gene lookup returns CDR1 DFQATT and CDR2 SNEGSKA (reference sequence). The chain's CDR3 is CSAIDRETQYF. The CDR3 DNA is TGCAGTGCGATCGACAGAGAGACCCAGTACTTC.

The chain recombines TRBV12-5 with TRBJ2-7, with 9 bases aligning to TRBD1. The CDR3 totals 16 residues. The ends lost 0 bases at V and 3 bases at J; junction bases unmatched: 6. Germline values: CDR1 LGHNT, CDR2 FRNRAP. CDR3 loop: CASGLVDWTGDYEQYF. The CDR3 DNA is TGTGCTAGTGGTTTGGTAGACTGGACAGGGGACTACGAGCAGTACTTC.

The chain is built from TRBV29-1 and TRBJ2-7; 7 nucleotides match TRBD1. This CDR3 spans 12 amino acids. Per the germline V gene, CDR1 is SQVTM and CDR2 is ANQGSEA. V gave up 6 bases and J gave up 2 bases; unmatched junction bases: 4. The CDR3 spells CSVIGQAYEQYF. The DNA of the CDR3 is TGCAGCGTGATAGGACAGGCCTACGAGCAGTACTTC.

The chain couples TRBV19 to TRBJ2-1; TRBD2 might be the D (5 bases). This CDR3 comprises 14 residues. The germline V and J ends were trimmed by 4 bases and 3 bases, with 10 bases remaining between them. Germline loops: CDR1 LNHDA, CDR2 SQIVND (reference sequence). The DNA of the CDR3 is TGTGCCAGTAGTACCCCCCGGGACTACAATGAGCAGTTCTTC. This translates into CASSTPRDYNEQFF. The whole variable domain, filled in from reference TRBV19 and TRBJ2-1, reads DGGITQSPKYLFRKEGQNVTLSCEQNLNHDAMYWYRQDPGQGLRLIYYSQIVNDFQKGDIAEGYSVSREKKESFPLTVTSAQKNPTAFYLCASSTPRDYNEQFFGPGTRLTVL.

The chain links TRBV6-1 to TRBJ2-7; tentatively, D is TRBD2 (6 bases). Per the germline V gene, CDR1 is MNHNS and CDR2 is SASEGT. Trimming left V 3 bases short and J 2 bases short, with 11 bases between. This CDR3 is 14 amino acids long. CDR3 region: CASSDPGLPYEQYF. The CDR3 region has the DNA TGTGCCAGCAGTGATCCGGGACTGCCCTACGAGCAGTACTTC.

Written as DNA, the CDR3 is TGCGCCAGCAGCCTTGGGACAGGGATGGGCGTCGGGGAGCTGTTTTTT. This translates into CASSLGTGMGVGELFF. The chain carries TRBV4-1 and TRBJ2-2; 9 bases align to TRBD1. V lost 4 bases and J lost 7; bases outside the gene matches: 10. CDR3 size: 16 residues. Germline CDR1 MGHRA, CDR2 YSYEKL.

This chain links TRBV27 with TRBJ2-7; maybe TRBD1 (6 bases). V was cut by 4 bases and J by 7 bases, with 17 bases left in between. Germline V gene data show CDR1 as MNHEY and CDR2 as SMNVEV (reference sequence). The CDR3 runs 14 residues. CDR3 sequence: CASSSTGGPLEQYF. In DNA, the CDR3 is TGTGCCAGCAGTTCCACTGGGGGCCCCTTGGAGCAGTACTTC.

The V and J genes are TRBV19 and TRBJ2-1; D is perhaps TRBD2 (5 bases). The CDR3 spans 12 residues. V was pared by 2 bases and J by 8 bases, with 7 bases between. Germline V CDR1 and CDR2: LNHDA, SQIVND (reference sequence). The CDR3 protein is CASSIWGDEQFF. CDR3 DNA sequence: TGTGCCAGTAGTATATGGGGAGATGAGCAGTTCTTC.

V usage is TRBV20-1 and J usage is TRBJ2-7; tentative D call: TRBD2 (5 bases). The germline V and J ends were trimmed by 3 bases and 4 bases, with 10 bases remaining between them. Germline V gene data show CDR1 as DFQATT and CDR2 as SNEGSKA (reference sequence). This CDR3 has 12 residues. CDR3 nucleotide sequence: TGCAGTGCTAGTGGGAGATCGTACGAGCAGTACTTC. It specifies CSASGRSYEQYF.

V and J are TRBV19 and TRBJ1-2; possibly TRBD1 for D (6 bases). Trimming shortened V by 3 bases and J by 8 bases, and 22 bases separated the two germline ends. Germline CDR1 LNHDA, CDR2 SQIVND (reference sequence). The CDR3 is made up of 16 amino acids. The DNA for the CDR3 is TGTGCCAGTAGTATGTTTGGCAGCGGGACACCTCAGGGCTACACCTTC. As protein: CASSMFGSGTPQGYTF.

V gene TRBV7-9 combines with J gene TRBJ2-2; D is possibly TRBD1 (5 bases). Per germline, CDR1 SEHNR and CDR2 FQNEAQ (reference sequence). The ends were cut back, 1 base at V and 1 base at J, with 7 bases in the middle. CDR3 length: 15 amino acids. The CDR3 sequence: CASSLGTKNTGELFF. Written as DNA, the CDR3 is TGTGCCAGCAGCTTAGGGACAAAGAACACCGGGGAGCTGTTTTTT. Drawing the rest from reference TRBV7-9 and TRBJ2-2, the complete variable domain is DTGVSQNPRHKITKRGQNVTFRCDPISEHNRLYWYRQTLGQGPEFLTYFQNEAQLEKSRLLSDRFSAERPKGSFSTLEIQRTEQGDSAMYLCASSLGTKNTGELFFGEGSRLTVL.